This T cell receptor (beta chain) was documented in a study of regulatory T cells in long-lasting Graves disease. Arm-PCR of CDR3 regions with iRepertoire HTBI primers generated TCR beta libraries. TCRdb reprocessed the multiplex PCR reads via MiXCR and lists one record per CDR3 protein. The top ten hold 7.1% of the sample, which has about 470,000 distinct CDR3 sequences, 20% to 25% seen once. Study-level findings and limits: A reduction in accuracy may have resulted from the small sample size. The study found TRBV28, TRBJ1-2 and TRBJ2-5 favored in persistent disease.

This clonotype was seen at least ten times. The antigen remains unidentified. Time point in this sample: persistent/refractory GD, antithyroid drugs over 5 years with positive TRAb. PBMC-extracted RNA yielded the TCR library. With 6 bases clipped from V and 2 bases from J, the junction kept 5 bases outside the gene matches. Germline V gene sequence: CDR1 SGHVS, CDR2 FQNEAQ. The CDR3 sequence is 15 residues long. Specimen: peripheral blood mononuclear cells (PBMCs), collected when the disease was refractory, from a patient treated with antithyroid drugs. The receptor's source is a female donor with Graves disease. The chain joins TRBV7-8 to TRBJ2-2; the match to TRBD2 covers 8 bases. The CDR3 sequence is CASRPAGGNTGELFF. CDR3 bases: TGTGCCAGCAGACCGGCGGGAGGAAACACCGGGGAGCTGTTTTTT.